A single sample gave rise to the 20 T cell receptor beta chains below, sequenced in a study of shared clonotypes between healthy human individuals. The repertoire was sequenced with immunoSEQ multiplex PCR; TCRdb's copy has only in-frame clones and lacks some. The sample contains about 460,000 clones, roughly three quarters of which appear only once. Sequencing input: PBMCs. These receptor sequences come from a woman aged 40 to 55 in good health. Some clones in this sample may be carry-over from other donors' samples.

This clone was observed a few times. J is TRBJ1-2 and V is TRBV28; D gene unclear. V shed 8 bases and J shed 0 bases, with 19 bases lying between them. The CDR3 spans 16 residues. Per the germline V gene, CDR1 is MDHEN and CDR2 is SYDVKM. The CDR3 spells CASSGLVLLANYGYTF. Here the CDR3 DNA reads TGTGCCAGCTCCGGTTTAGTATTGCTAGCTAACTATGGCTACACCTTC.

The rearrangement uses TRBV5-6 and TRBJ2-1, with 9 bases lining up with TRBD1. The CDR3 has 15 residues. The junction had 4 bases not matched to a gene; V was cut back by 5 bases and J by 1 base. Germline-derived CDR1 and CDR2 are SGHDT and YYEEEE. The CDR3 here is CASSRTGASYNEQFF. CDR3 bases: TGTGCCAGCAGTCGGACAGGGGCTTCCTACAATGAGCAGTTCTTC.

This clone appeared a few times. A junction end diverges from the germline sequence, so it may reflect a read error. This sequence joins TRBV7-7 and TRBJ1-1, with TRBD1 identical over 7 bases. The germline V gene has CDR1 SSHAT and CDR2 FNYEAQ (reference sequence). This CDR3 contains 18 residues. CDR3 loop: CASSPPRGDSVSGTEAFF. The DNA for the CDR3 is TGTGCTAGCAGCCCGCCGAGGGGGGACAGTGTGTCGGGAACTGAAGCTTTCTTT.

The chain links TRBV7-3 to TRBJ2-1; 10 bases are shared with TRBD2. The CDR3 extends over 14 amino acids. CDR1 and CDR2 (germline): SGHTA, FQGTGA. Trimming removed 5 bases from V and 8 bases from J; junction bases left unmatched: 6. The CDR3 DNA sequence: TGTGCCAGCAGCCCTGGACTAGCGGTGGATGAGCAGTTCTTC. Its translation is CASSPGLAVDEQFF.

CDR3 DNA: TGTGCCAGCAGCCCAGAAGTCGGCAATCAGCCCCAGCATTTT. Protein sequence: CASSPEVGNQPQHF. This chain connects TRBV7-2 to TRBJ1-5; D gene uncertain. Germline lookup yields CDR1 SGHTA and CDR2 FQGNSA. V was shortened by 5 bases and J by 2 bases, with 10 bases between the two germline ends. The CDR3 totals 14 residues.

The chain recombines TRBV28 with TRBJ2-7; TRBD1 aligns across 8 bases. The CDR3 consists of 15 residues. V shed 6 bases, J shed 4 bases, and the junction held 11 bases outside the gene matches. The germline V gene has CDR1 MDHEN and CDR2 SYDVKM. The CDR3 spells CASSLDGTGQYEQYF. The CDR3 DNA reads as TGTGCCAGCAGCTTGGACGGGACAGGTCAATACGAGCAGTACTTC.

The chain recombines TRBV7-9 with TRBJ2-7, with no clear D. The CDR3 has 14 amino acids. Per germline, CDR1 SEHNR and CDR2 FQNEAQ (reference sequence). With 2 bases removed from V and 3 bases from J, the gap between germline ends came to 11 bases. The CDR3 DNA sequence: TGTGCCAGCAGCTTACTTACCCCCGGCTACGAGCAGTACTTC. Protein sequence: CASSLLTPGYEQYF.

This clone was detected many times. This rearrangement joins TRBV2 to TRBJ2-5, with D hard to call. With 5 bases removed from V and 5 bases from J, the gap between germline ends came to 9 bases. Germline CDR1 and CDR2: SNHLY and FYNNEI. The CDR3 loop spans 12 amino acids. DNA for the CDR3: TGTGCCAGCAGTCGCGCCCAGGAGACCCAGTACTTC. Its protein product is CASSRAQETQYF.

This sequence joins TRBV5-6 and TRBJ2-3; 7 positions agree with TRBD2. CDR1 is SGHDT and CDR2 is YYEEEE in the germline V gene. CDR3 length equals 17 residues. The ends lost 1 base at V and 6 bases at J; junction bases unmatched: 14. The DNA for the CDR3 is TGTGCCAGCAGCTTGATCGGCGGGAGCGCCTTTGGGGATACGCAGTATTTT. It codes for CASSLIGGSAFGDTQYF.

This clone was picked up one time. V is TRBV7-2 and J is TRBJ2-7, with D uncertain. V lost 2 bases to trimming and J lost 3 bases, with 11 bases between them. The CDR3 contains 14 residues. Looked up from germline, CDR1 is SGHTA and CDR2 is FQGNSA. The CDR3: CASSLYPGYYEQYF. CDR3 DNA: TGTGCCAGCAGCTTATATCCAGGCTACTACGAGCAGTACTTC. The whole variable domain, remainder taken from reference TRBV7-2 and TRBJ2-7, is GAGVSQSPSNKVTEKGKDVELRCDPISGHTALYWYRQSLGQGLEFLIYFQGNSAPDKSGLPSDRFSAERTGGSVSTLTIQRTQQEDSAVYLCASSLYPGYYEQYFGPGTRLTVT.

There are a few counts of this clone. The V and J genes are TRBV7-8 and TRBJ1-2; maybe TRBD1 (6 bases). Trimming stripped 5 bases from V and 7 bases from J, with 14 bases between. The CDR3 has 13 amino acids. Germline V gene lookup returns CDR1 SGHVS and CDR2 FQNEAQ. The CDR3 nucleotides read TGTGCCAGCAGCCCCCGGACAGTTCCTGGCTACACCTTC. Translated, it gives CASSPRTVPGYTF.

This clone was picked up one time. V gene TRBV28 combines with J gene TRBJ1-5; tentatively, D is TRBD1 (6 bases). Germline V gene lookup returns CDR1 MDHEN and CDR2 SYDVKM. The CDR3 has 16 residues. The V and J ends lost 1 base and 7 bases respectively, with 17 bases between them. The CDR3 DNA reads TGTGCCAGCAGTTTATCGGACAGCGGATATGAGCAGCCCCAGCATTTT. Protein sequence: CASSLSDSGYEQPQHF. Supplemented by reference TRBV28 and TRBJ1-5, the full variable domain reads DVKVTQSSRYLVKRTGEKVFLECVQDMDHENMFWYRQDPGLGLRLIYFSYDVKMKEKGDIPEGYSVSREKKERFSLILESASTNQTSMYLCASSLSDSGYEQPQHFGDGTRLSIL.

V and J are TRBV30 and TRBJ1-1, with 7 bases identical to TRBD1. V was clipped by 7 bases and J by 0 bases; unmatched bases: 5. CDR3 size: 13 residues. Germline V gives CDR1 GTSNPN, CDR2 SVGIG (reference sequence). CDR3 coding DNA: TGTGCCTATACCGGGACAGTGAACACTGAAGCTTTCTTT. Protein sequence: CAYTGTVNTEAFF.

The chain links TRBV7-2 to TRBJ2-7, with unresolved D. Germline loops: CDR1 SGHTA, CDR2 FQGNSA. The V end was cut by 2 bases, the J end by 7 bases, with 9 bases between. The CDR3 extends over 12 amino acids. The CDR3 coding sequence is TGTGCCAGCAGCTTATATGCTAAGGAGCAGTACTTC. The encoded protein is CASSLYAKEQYF. Using reference TRBV7-2 and TRBJ2-7 for the parts outside the CDR3, the full variable domain is GAGVSQSPSNKVTEKGKDVELRCDPISGHTALYWYRQSLGQGLEFLIYFQGNSAPDKSGLPSDRFSAERTGGSVSTLTIQRTQQEDSAVYLCASSLYAKEQYFGPGTRLTVT.

The V call is TRBV28, the J call TRBJ2-7; D gene ambiguous. Germline CDR1 and CDR2: MDHEN and SYDVKM. The V end lost 10 bases, the J end lost 0 bases, and 13 bases lay between the germline ends. The CDR3 has 13 amino acids. The CDR3 loop reads CATNQPSSYEQYF. The CDR3 DNA follows: TGTGCCACCAATCAGCCGAGCTCCTACGAGCAGTACTTC.

The gene calls are TRBV10-2 and TRBJ2-5; D remains unclear. Germline CDR1 WSHSY, CDR2 SAAADI. The CDR3 sequence is 13 residues long. Trimming left V 0 bases short and J 7 bases short, with 9 bases between. DNA of the CDR3: TGCGCCAGCAGTGAGTCCGGTTTAGTGACCCAGTACTTC. Amino acid sequence: CASSESGLVTQYF.

As for this clone: Sequence at one end of the junction differs from germline and may be a read error. Other DNA sequences in this specimen translate into the identical CDR3. The chain combines TRBV5-1 with TRBJ1-6; TRBD1 matches at 11 bases. Germline CDR1 SGHRS, CDR2 YFSETQ. This CDR3 is built from 18 residues. The DNA of the CDR3 is TGCGCCAGCAGCGCCACAGCCGGGACAGGGGGAAATAATTCACCCCTTCACTTT. This translates into CASSATAGTGGNNSPLHF. Using reference TRBV5-1 and TRBJ1-6 for the parts outside the CDR3, the full variable domain is KAGVTQTPRYLIKTRGQQVTLSCSPISGHRSVSWYQQTPGQGLQFLFEYFSETQRNKGNFPGRFSGRQFSNSRSEMNVSTLELGDSALYLCASSATAGTGGNNSPLHFGNGTRLTVT.

V is TRBV29-1 and J is TRBJ1-5, with D unclear. The CDR3 runs 13 residues. V was trimmed by 4 bases and J by 2 bases, leaving 9 bases between them. Germline V CDR1 and CDR2: SQVTM, ANQGSEA. In nucleotides, the CDR3 is TGCAGCGTTGCGTTCGGTGGCAATCAGCCCCAGCATTTT. Encoded protein: CSVAFGGNQPQHF.

This chain uses TRBV7-3 with TRBJ2-7, with D possibly being TRBD1 or TRBD2 (5 bases each). Germline assignment: CDR1 SGHTA and CDR2 FQGTGA. V was shortened by 1 base and J by 2 bases, with 12 bases between the two germline ends. This CDR3 contains 15 residues. In nucleotides, the CDR3 is TGTGCCAGCAGCTTAATGCCGGGACCCACCTACGAGCAGTACTTC. Protein product: CASSLMPGPTYEQYF.

V usage is TRBV5-4 and J usage is TRBJ2-5; 11 nucleotides align to TRBD2. There are 16 residues in the CDR3. The junction had 6 bases not matched to a gene; V was cut back by 5 bases and J by 0 bases. CDR1 and CDR2 (germline): SGHNT, YYREEE (reference sequence). CDR3: CASSSPGLADQETQYF. DNA of the CDR3: TGTGCCAGCAGTTCCCCGGGACTAGCGGACCAAGAGACCCAGTACTTC.